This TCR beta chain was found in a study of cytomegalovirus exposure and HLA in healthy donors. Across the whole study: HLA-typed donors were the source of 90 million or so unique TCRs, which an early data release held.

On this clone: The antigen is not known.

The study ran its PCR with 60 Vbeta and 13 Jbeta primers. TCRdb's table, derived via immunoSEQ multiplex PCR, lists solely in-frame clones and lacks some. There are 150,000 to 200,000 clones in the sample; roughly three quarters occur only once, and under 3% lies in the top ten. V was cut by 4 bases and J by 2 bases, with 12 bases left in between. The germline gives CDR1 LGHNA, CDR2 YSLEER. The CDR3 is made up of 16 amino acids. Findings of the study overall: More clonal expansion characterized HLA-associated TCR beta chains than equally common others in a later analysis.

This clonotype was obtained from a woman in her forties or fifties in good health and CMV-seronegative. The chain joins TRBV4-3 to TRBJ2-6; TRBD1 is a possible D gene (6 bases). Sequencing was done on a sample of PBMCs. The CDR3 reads CASSLHREPGANVLTF. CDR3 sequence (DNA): TGCGCCAGCAGCCTACACAGGGAACCTGGGGCCAACGTCCTGACTTTC.